This T cell receptor (beta chain) was recovered during a study of blood T cells in healthy people across ages. Study-wide results and caveats: For the donors, CMV status was unknown and possibly confounded expanded clonotype changes. TCR beta diversity per million T cells fell roughly linearly with age. More naive CD4+ cells and higher diversity were found in long-lived than in aged donors.

Isolated PBMCs totaled at least 6 million in each sample. Germline trimming cut 5 bases from V and 5 bases from J; bases unmatched to any gene: 8. This CDR3 comprises 15 residues. The V gene's germline CDR1 is SGHTA and CDR2 FQGTGA. A J-beta primer mix and a sample-barcoded 5' primer were used in a second PCR of roughly 6 to 11 cycles. TCRdb analysed the 5' RACE reads with MiXCR anew, one entry per CDR3 protein. The data hold approximately 900,000 distinct CDR3 sequences, with about 44% observed a single time. This clonotype has only one observation. What it binds is unknown. The chain has TRBV7-3 and TRBJ2-3; 9 positions agree with TRBD1. The receptor comes from a young man in good health. The sequenced sample consisted of blood. In DNA form, the CDR3 reads TGTGCCAGCAGCCCGGGACAGGGTCGAGGAGATACGCAGTATTTT. It specifies CASSPGQGRGDTQYF.